The rows below give T cell receptor beta chains drawn from one sample of a study of shared clonotypes between healthy human individuals. Sequencing used immunoSEQ multiplex PCR; TCRdb keeps in-frame clones, though not all of them. The data contain about 520,000 clones, almost 80% of them singletons. The sample taken for sequencing was PBMCs. The receptors were gathered from a middle-aged woman in good health. Some clones in this sample may be carry-over from other donors' samples. Each CDR3 is given with its conserved first and last residue. The D gene is left open where the match is weak. Clone sizes are given selectively: once, few, many, or a class where the clone is expanded.

size,J,V,D,CDR3,DNA
few,TRBJ2-1,TRBV7-3,TRBD1,CASSLTGTGGPQHNEQFF,TGTGCCAGCAGCTTAACCGGGACAGGGGGCCCCCAACACAATGAGCAGTTCTTC
NA,TRBJ2-7,TRBV7-9,NA,CASRVGESEQYF,TGTGCCAGCAGAGTCGGGGAATCCGAGCAGTACTTC
NA,TRBJ2-1,TRBV7-2,NA,CASSYPPGEQFF,TGTGCCAGCAGCTACCCCCCAGGCGAGCAGTTCTTC
NA,TRBJ1-1,TRBV7-2,NA,CASSRDRTEAFF,TGTGCCAGCAGCCGCGACAGGACTGAAGCTTTCTTT
NA,TRBJ2-5,TRBV5-6,TRBD2,CASSPTSGEETQYF,TGTGCCAGCAGCCCGACTAGCGGGGAAGAGACCCAGTACTTC
NA,TRBJ1-2,TRBV7-2,TRBD1,CASNGQGAGGYTF,TGTGCCAGCAACGGACAGGGGGCAGGAGGCTACACCTTC
NA,TRBJ2-1,TRBV27,TRBD2,CASSPTGLAGGGEQFF,TGTGCCAGCAGTCCCACGGGACTAGCGGGAGGGGGTGAGCAGTTCTTC
once,TRBJ1-1,TRBV7-8,NA,CASSLTGETEAFF,TGTGCCAGCAGCTTAACGGGGGAGACTGAAGCTTTCTTT
few,TRBJ2-3,TRBV7-9,TRBD2,CATHLTGVMLAGALDTQYF,TGTGCCACCCACCTAACCGGGGTCATGCTGGCGGGAGCGTTAGATACGCAGTATTTT
NA,TRBJ2-3,TRBV6-4,TRBD2,CASSQSGVTDTQYF,TGTGCCAGCAGCCAAAGCGGGGTCACAGATACGCAGTATTTT
few,TRBJ1-5,TRBV30,TRBD1,CAWSVGQGRNQPQHF,TGTGCCTGGAGTGTGGGACAGGGGCGCAATCAGCCCCAGCATTTT
once,TRBJ2-7,TRBV30,NA,CAWSVTGIYEQYF,TGTGCCTGGAGTGTAACGGGCATCTACGAGCAGTACTTC
NA,TRBJ2-1,TRBV7-9,TRBD1,CASSLTGQSHEQFF,TGTGCCAGCAGCTTAACGGGACAGTCACATGAGCAGTTCTTC
few,TRBJ2-4,TRBV2,TRBD1,CASSVDRGWDIQYF,TGTGCCAGCAGCGTGGACAGGGGATGGGACATTCAGTACTTC
NA,TRBJ1-1,TRBV11-2,NA,CASSLDSAEAFF,TGTGCCAGCAGCTTAGATAGCGCTGAAGCTTTCTTT
NA,TRBJ2-7,TRBV7-6,TRBD1,CASSPGTETYEQYF,TGTGCCAGCAGCCCAGGGACAGAAACCTACGAGCAGTACTTC
NA,TRBJ1-1,TRBV28,NA,CASSVGPRTFF,TGTGCCAGCAGTGTCGGACCTCGAACTTTCTTT
NA,TRBJ2-1,TRBV10-3,NA,CAISFGLSNGEQFF,TGTGCCATCAGTTTCGGACTATCGAATGGTGAGCAGTTCTTC
many,TRBJ2-7,TRBV7-8,NA,CASSPSHVSYEQYF,TGTGCCAGCAGCCCCTCACACGTCTCCTACGAGCAGTACTTC
few,TRBJ2-1,TRBV5-1,NA,CASSLGPSSYNEQFF,TGCGCCAGCAGCTTGGGGCCCAGCTCCTACAATGAGCAGTTCTTC
NA,TRBJ1-1,TRBV2,TRBD1,CASSERGQGEFTEAFF,TGTGCCAGCAGTGAAAGAGGGCAGGGGGAGTTCACTGAAGCTTTCTTT
NA,TRBJ2-2,TRBV5-5,NA,CASSLRAGDTGELFF,TGTGCCAGCAGTCTAAGGGCTGGGGACACCGGGGAGCTGTTTTTT
NA,TRBJ2-1,TRBV10-3,TRBD2,CAISESVTSGPNEQFF,TGTGCCATCAGTGAGTCGGTGACTAGCGGGCCTAATGAGCAGTTCTTC
NA,TRBJ2-2,TRBV30,TRBD1,CAWSRGQGITGELFF,TGTGCCTGGAGTCGCGGACAGGGGATCACCGGGGAGCTGTTTTTT
few,TRBJ2-7,TRBV28,NA,CASSTDAASYEQYF,TGTGCCAGCAGTACGGACGCTGCCTCCTACGAGCAGTACTTC
NA,TRBJ1-2,TRBV7-2,NA,CASSLYTGPYYGYTF,TGTGCCAGCAGCTTATATACCGGGCCGTACTATGGCTACACCTTC
NA,TRBJ1-1,TRBV15,NA,CATGTSEVTEAFF,TGTGCCACCGGGACAAGCGAGGTGACTGAAGCTTTCTTT
NA,TRBJ2-5,TRBV19,NA,CASSIAEGLGETQYF,TGTGCCAGTAGTATAGCGGAAGGATTAGGGGAGACCCAGTACTTC
NA,TRBJ2-7,TRBV7-6,TRBD2,CASSSRLAGVNEQYF,TGTGCCAGCAGCTCACGACTAGCGGGAGTAAACGAGCAGTACTTC
NA,TRBJ2-7,TRBV28,TRBD2,CASSSTPGTSSRAGEQYF,TGTGCCAGCAGTTCCACCCCCGGGACTAGTAGCCGAGCGGGGGAGCAGTACTTC
NA,TRBJ1-1,TRBV18,TRBD1,CASSGQGASTEAFF,TGTGCCAGCTCCGGACAGGGGGCGAGCACTGAAGCTTTCTTT
NA,TRBJ1-3,TRBV18,NA,CASSPYGVKEGNTIYF,TGTGCCAGCTCACCATATGGAGTGAAGGAAGGAAACACCATATATTTT
once,TRBJ2-7,TRBV5-1,TRBD1,CASSLTLGQPYEQYF,TGCGCCAGCAGCCTCACCCTGGGACAGCCTTACGAGCAGTACTTC
NA,TRBJ1-2,TRBV5-4,NA,CASSLVGGSANYGYTF,TGTGCCAGCAGCTTGGTCGGGGGGTCAGCTAACTATGGCTACACCTTC
NA,TRBJ2-7,TRBV9,TRBD1,CASSPTDRGHEQYF,TGTGCCAGCAGCCCGACGGACAGGGGGCACGAGCAGTACTTC